This TCR beta chain emerged from a study of blood T cell repertoires in COVID-19. Study information: COVID-19 samples, acute and convalescent, were from the United States, Italy and Spain.

Sequencing used immunoSEQ multiplex PCR; TCRdb keeps in-frame clones, though not all of them. The sample has roughly 290,000 clones, roughly four fifths seen once. Germline trimming cut 3 bases from V and 3 bases from J; bases unmatched to any gene: 4. The CDR3 is made up of 14 amino acids. Per the germline V gene, CDR1 is SGDLS and CDR2 is YYNGEE. This chain links TRBV9 with TRBJ2-7; 9 bases map to TRBD1. The receptor comes from a person aged 70 to 85 with COVID-19, enrolled during active disease. Material: peripheral blood. This CDR3 is CASSAGTGIYEQYF. DNA for the CDR3: TGTGCCAGCAGCGCCGGGACAGGGATCTACGAGCAGTACTTC.